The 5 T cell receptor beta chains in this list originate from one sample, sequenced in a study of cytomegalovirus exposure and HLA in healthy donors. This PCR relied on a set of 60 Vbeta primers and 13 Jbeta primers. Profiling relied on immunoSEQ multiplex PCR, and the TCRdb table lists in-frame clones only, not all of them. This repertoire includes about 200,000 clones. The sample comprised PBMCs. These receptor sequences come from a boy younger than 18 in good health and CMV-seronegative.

The CDR3 spells CASLKGAGNTIYF. The CDR3 DNA is TGTGCCAGCTTAAAGGGGGCTGGAAACACCATATATTTT. The V and J genes are TRBV6-1 and TRBJ1-3, with a possible D match to TRBD1 (6 bases). In germline, CDR1 is MNHNS, CDR2 SASEGT. V lost 8 bases, J lost 2 bases, and 10 bases lay in between. There are 13 residues in the CDR3.

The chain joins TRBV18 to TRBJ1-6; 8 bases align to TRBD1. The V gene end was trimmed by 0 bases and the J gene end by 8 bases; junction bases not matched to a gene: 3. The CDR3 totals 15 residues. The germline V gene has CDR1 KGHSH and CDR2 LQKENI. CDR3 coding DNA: TGTGCCAGCTCACCACCAGGACAGGGTGATTCACCCCTCCACTTT. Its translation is CASSPPGQGDSPLHF.

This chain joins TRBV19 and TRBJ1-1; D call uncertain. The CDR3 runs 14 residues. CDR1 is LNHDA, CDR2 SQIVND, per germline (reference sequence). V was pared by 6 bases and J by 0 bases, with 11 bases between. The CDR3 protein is CASREVSMNTEAFF. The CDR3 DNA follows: TGTGCCAGTAGGGAGGTCAGTATGAACACTGAAGCTTTCTTT.

CDR3 residues: CASSQKQVPANYGYTF. The DNA of the CDR3 is TGTGCCAGCTCACAAAAACAGGTTCCGGCTAACTATGGCTACACCTTC. This sequence joins TRBV18 and TRBJ1-2, with TRBD1 as a possible D gene (5 bases). Trimming took 4 bases from V and 0 from J, leaving 15 bases between them. The CDR3 consists of 16 residues. Germline V lookup: CDR1 KGHSH, CDR2 LQKENI.

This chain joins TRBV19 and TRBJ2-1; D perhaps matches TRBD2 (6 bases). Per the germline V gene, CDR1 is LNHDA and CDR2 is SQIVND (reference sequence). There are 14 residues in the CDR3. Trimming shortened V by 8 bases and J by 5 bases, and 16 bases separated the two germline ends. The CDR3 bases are TGTGCCAGTTACGGGACTTTCCCGGACAATGAGCAGTTCTTC. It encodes CASYGTFPDNEQFF. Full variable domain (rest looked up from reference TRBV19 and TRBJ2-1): DGGITQSPKYLFRKEGQNVTLSCEQNLNHDAMYWYRQDPGQGLRLIYYSQIVNDFQKGDIAEGYSVSREKKESFPLTVTSAQKNPTAFYLCASYGTFPDNEQFFGPGTRLTVL.